This T cell receptor beta chain was documented in a study of control samples from healthy donors and cancer patients. Using immunoSEQ multiplex PCR, the repertoire was profiled, and TCRdb retains in-frame clones only, with some absent. This table holds some 150,000 clones, around 90% found once. This clone was detected only once. Trimming shortened V by 0 bases and J by 4 bases, and 8 bases separated the two germline ends. CDR3 length equals 14 residues. The germline V gene has CDR1 SGDLS and CDR2 YYNGEE. V usage is TRBV9 and J usage is TRBJ1-3; D is uncertain. Sequencing was performed on blood. The origin of this receptor is a young man in good health. CDR3 loop: CASSVAFQGNTIYF. DNA of the CDR3: TGTGCCAGCAGCGTAGCTTTCCAGGGAAACACCATATATTTT.